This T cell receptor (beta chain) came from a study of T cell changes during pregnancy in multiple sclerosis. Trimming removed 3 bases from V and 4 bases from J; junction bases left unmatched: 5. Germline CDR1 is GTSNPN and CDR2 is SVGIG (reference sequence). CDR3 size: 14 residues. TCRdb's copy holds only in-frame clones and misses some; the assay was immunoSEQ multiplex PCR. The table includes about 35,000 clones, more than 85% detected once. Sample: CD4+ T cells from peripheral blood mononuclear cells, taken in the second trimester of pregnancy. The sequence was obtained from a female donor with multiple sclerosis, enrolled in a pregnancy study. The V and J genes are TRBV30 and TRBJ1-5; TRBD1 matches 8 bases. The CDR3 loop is CAWSRTGLNQPQHF. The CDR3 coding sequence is TGTGCCTGGAGCCGGACAGGGTTGAATCAGCCCCAGCATTTT.